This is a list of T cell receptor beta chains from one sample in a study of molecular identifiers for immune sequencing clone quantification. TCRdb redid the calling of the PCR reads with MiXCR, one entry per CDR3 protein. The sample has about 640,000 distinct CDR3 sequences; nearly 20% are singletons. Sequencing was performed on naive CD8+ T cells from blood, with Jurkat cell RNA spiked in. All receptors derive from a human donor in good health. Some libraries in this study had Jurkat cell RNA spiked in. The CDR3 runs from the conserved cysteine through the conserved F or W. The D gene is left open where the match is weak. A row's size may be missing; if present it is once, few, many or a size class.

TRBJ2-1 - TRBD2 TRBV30 CAWSLSSGRKHEQFF TGTGCCTGGAGTCTTTCTAGCGGGAGGAAGCATGAGCAGTTCTTC
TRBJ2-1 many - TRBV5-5 CASSSQGRPEQFF TGTGCCAGCAGCTCCCAGGGGAGGCCTGAGCAGTTCTTC
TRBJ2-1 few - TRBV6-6 CASSPVGVGNEQFF TGTGCCAGCAGCCCGGTGGGAGTAGGGAATGAGCAGTTCTTC
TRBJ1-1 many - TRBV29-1 CSVDFRETEAFF TGCAGCGTTGACTTCAGGGAGACTGAAGCTTTCTTT
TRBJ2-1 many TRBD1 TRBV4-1 CASSQGPRDSPYNEQFF TGCGCCAGCAGCCAAGGTCCACGGGACAGTCCCTACAATGAGCAGTTCTTC
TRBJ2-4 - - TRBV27 CASSLGSRDGVAKNIQHF TGTGCCAGCAGTTTAGGAAGCCGGGACGGAGTAGCCAAAAACATTCAGCACTTC
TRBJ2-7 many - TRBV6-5 CASSYSGYRYEQYF TGTGCCAGCAGTTACTCCGGGTATCGATACGAGCAGTACTTC
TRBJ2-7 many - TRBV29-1 CSVVKGPYEQYF TGCAGCGTTGTCAAGGGCCCGTACGAGCAGTACTTC
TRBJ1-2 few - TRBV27 CASSRSGVYGYTF TGTGCCAGCAGTCGCTCAGGGGTCTATGGCTACACCTTC
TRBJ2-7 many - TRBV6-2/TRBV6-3 CASSPVASYEQYF TGTGCCAGCAGCCCAGTGGCTAGCTACGAGCAGTACTTC
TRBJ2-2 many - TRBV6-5 CASSYGDGNTGELFF TGTGCCAGCAGTTATGGGGACGGGAACACCGGGGAGCTGTTTTTT
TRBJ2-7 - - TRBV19 CASSLLAGGIGNYEQYF TGTGCCAGTAGTCTCTTGGCTGGCGGGATTGGGAACTACGAGCAGTACTTC
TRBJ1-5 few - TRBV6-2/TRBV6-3 CASSYAPRTGGVDQPQHF TGTGCCAGCAGTTACGCCCCTAGGACGGGGGGGGTTGATCAGCCCCAGCATTTT
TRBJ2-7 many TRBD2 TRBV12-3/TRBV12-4 CASSQAGGVLHEQYF TGTGCCAGCTCCCAAGCGGGAGGGGTCCTCCACGAGCAGTACTTC
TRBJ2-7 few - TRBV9 CASSVGDSAWEQYF TGTGCCAGCAGCGTAGGTGATAGCGCATGGGAGCAGTACTTC
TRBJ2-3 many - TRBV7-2 CASSLGWLGGGRQTQYF TGTGCCAGCAGCTTAGGGTGGTTGGGCGGGGGCAGACAAACGCAGTATTTT